These 26 T cell receptor beta chains share one sample of origin, sequenced in a study of tumor-infiltrating lymphocytes in primary liver carcinoma. Unsorted bulk tissue (roughly 19-31 mg) underwent RNA and DNA co-extraction. Researchers generated TCR beta cDNA from 500 ng of total RNA, relying on a constant-region primer. Three nested multiplex PCR rounds, a slightly modified ARM-PCR, produced the libraries for TCR beta. Running 10 cycles apiece, the first two PCR rounds relied on TRBV1-TRBV30 forward primers together with a C-beta reverse primer. TCRdb reprocessed the multiplex PCR reads via MiXCR and lists one record per CDR3 protein. Of roughly 70,000 distinct CDR3 sequences listed, roughly two thirds are singletons. Sequenced material: liver tumor tissue from sampling region 4. Subset indicated: tumor region T4, right-lateral pole. Source of these receptors: a man aged 35 to 55 with primary liver carcinoma and hepatitis B virus infection.

Remarks on this clonotype: With a much larger clone just one base away, this may be a read error. The gene calls are TRBV6-5 and TRBJ1-5; no definite D call. Per the germline V gene, CDR1 is MNHEY and CDR2 is SVGAGI. V lost 5 bases to trimming and J lost 4 bases, with 12 bases between them. The CDR3 runs 14 residues. CDR3 DNA: TGTGCCAGCAGTCTCATGGGTGGAAATCAGCCCCAGCATTTT. Amino acids: CASSLMGGNQPQHF.

Here the CDR3 DNA reads TGTGCCAGTAGCCCATCCAGGGGATTGCTGAACACTGAAGCTTTCTTT. Protein product: CASSPSRGLLNTEAFF. V and J are TRBV11-2 and TRBJ1-1, with TRBD1 as a possible D gene (6 bases). Trimming took off 9 bases at V and 0 bases at J, with 20 bases between the two ends. Germline V lookup: CDR1 SGHAT, CDR2 FQNNGV. This CDR3 comprises 16 residues.

Remarks on this clonotype: Given the absence of the conserved phenylalanine or tryptophan at the CDR3 end, a read error is likely. The V call is TRBV5-6, the J call TRBJ2-7, with a weak D call TRBD1 (5 bases). The germline CDR1 and CDR2 sequences are SGHDT and YYEEEE. The CDR3 spans 15 residues. CDR3 nucleotide sequence: TGTACCAGCAGCCCTGGGTTCGACAGTATCTACGAGCAGTACTCC. Translated: CTSSPGFDSIYEQYS.

This chain uses TRBV14 with TRBJ2-1; D is possibly TRBD2 (5 bases). The CDR3 is 18 residues long. Germline CDR1 SGHDN, CDR2 FVKESK. With 1 base removed from V and 7 bases from J, the gap between germline ends came to 23 bases. The CDR3 DNA is TGTGCCAGCAGCCAAGCGATTGCCGGGCTAGCCGGAGTAAATGAGCAGTTCTTC. Residues: CASSQAIAGLAGVNEQFF. The full variable domain, rest sourced from reference TRBV14 and TRBJ2-1, is EAGVTQFPSHSVIEKGQTVTLRCDPISGHDNLYWYRRVMGKEIKFLLHFVKESKQDESGMPNNRFLAERTGGTYSTLKVQPAELEDSGVYFCASSQAIAGLAGVNEQFFGPGTRLTVL.

Only a few counts were recorded for this clonotype. A junction end diverges from the germline sequence, so it may reflect a read error. V and J are TRBV12-3 or TRBV12-4 and TRBJ2-3; 8 bases align to TRBD2. The CDR3 length is 14 residues. The CDR3 is CASSPGTRPDMQYF. The CDR3 DNA sequence: TGTGCCAGCAGTCCAGGGACTAGACCAGATATGCAGTATTTT.

In the case of this clonotype: This may arise from a read error, as a much more abundant clone is one base away. The rearrangement links TRBV5-1 to TRBJ2-3, with 9 bases fitting TRBD2. V lost 4 bases, J lost 1 base, and 4 bases stayed unmatched. The CDR3 loop spans 15 amino acids. Looked up from germline, CDR1 is SGHRS and CDR2 is YFSETQ. As DNA, the CDR3 is TGCGCCAGCAGCCATAGGACTAGCGGCACAGATACGCAGTATTTT. It encodes CASSHRTSGTDTQYF.

For this clonotype: The germline gene is not matched at one end of the junction; a read error may be the cause. The chain joins TRBV28 to TRBJ2-2, with D possibly being TRBD1 (5 bases). The CDR3 loop spans 16 amino acids. CDR1 is MDHEN, CDR2 SYDVKM, per germline. The CDR3 is CTSSLWVGENTGELFF. CDR3 bases: TGTACCAGCAGTTTATGGGTAGGGGAGAACACCGGGGAGCTGTTTTTT. Filled out from reference TRBV28 and TRBJ2-2, the complete variable domain reads DVKVTQSSRYLVKRTGEKVFLECVQDMDHENMFWYRQDPGLGLRLIYFSYDVKMKEKGDIPEGYSVSREKKERFSLILESASTNQTSMYLCTSSLWVGENTGELFFGEGSRLTVL.

This clonotype has at least ten counts. The V and J genes are TRBV28 and TRBJ1-1; D remains ambiguous. Germline V gene lookup returns CDR1 MDHEN and CDR2 SYDVKM. V lost 1 base and J lost 1, with 16 bases in between. The CDR3 spans 17 residues. In DNA form, the CDR3 reads TGTGCCAGCAGTTTATTCGTCTCGGTTTTAGGGAACACTGAAGCTTTCTTT. The encoded protein is CASSLFVSVLGNTEAFF. The full variable domain, rest sourced from reference TRBV28 and TRBJ1-1, is DVKVTQSSRYLVKRTGEKVFLECVQDMDHENMFWYRQDPGLGLRLIYFSYDVKMKEKGDIPEGYSVSREKKERFSLILESASTNQTSMYLCASSLFVSVLGNTEAFFGQGTRLTVV.

For this clonotype: This could be a read error, since a much larger clone is one nucleotide away. J is TRBJ2-1 and V is TRBV29-1; maybe TRBD2 (5 bases). The ends were cut back, 5 bases at V and 8 bases at J, with 13 bases in the middle. CDR3 length: 12 amino acids. Germline assignment: CDR1 SQVTM and CDR2 ANQGSEA. This CDR3 is CSVQHEGDEQFF. CDR3 DNA: TGCAGCGTTCAACATGAGGGCGATGAGCAGTTCTTC.

Turning to this clonotype: A much more abundant neighbour one base away suggests this may be a read error. This rearrangement joins TRBV6-2 or TRBV6-3 to TRBJ2-7; TRBD2 aligns across 9 bases. Germline loops: CDR1 MNHEY, CDR2 SVGEGT. The CDR3 length is 15 residues. V lost 7 bases and J lost 8; bases outside the gene matches: 15. CDR3 loop: CASNTPTSGGYKQYF. CDR3 nucleotides: TGTGCCAGCAACACTCCGACTAGCGGAGGGTACAAGCAGTACTTC.

To note about this clonotype: The CDR3 does not close with the conserved phenylalanine or tryptophan, likely indicating a read error. The CDR3 here is CASSPAGQGSSTDTQYL. Here the CDR3 DNA reads TGTGCCAGCAGTCCAGCCGGCCAGGGGAGCAGCACAGATACACAGTATTTA. V gene TRBV28 combines with J gene TRBJ2-3, with D possibly TRBD1 on 6 matching bases. CDR1 MDHEN and CDR2 SYDVKM come from the germline V gene. CDR3 size: 17 residues.

V and J are TRBV12-3 or TRBV12-4 and TRBJ2-6; D remains ambiguous. CDR3 length: 14 amino acids. V shed 2 bases and J shed 3 bases, with 5 bases lying between them. The DNA for the CDR3 is TGTGCCAGCAGTTTAAGGTATGGGGCCAACGTCCTGACTTTC. It yields the protein CASSLRYGANVLTF.

The chain joins TRBV7-2 to TRBJ2-2; tentatively, D is TRBD1 or TRBD2 (5 bases each). CDR3 length: 15 residues. CDR1 and CDR2 (germline): SGHTA, FQGNSA. V lost 5 bases and J lost 7, with 17 bases in between. CDR3 nucleotides: TGTGCCAGCAGCACCTACGGGGCGGTCGGCGGGGAGCTGTTTTTT. It yields the protein CASSTYGAVGGELFF. Drawing the rest from reference TRBV7-2 and TRBJ2-2, the complete variable domain is GAGVSQSPSNKVTEKGKDVELRCDPISGHTALYWYRQSLGQGLEFLIYFQGNSAPDKSGLPSDRFSAERTGGSVSTLTIQRTQQEDSAVYLCASSTYGAVGGELFFGEGSRLTVL.

Note on this clonotype: Relative to the germline gene, one junction end is altered; a read error may explain this. V usage is TRBV6-2 or TRBV6-3 and J usage is TRBJ2-3; D not certain. Germline CDR1 reads MNHEY; CDR2 reads SVGEGT. The CDR3 is 12 amino acids. CDR3 protein: CARRSGAYTQYF. The CDR3 DNA reads TGTGCCCGCAGGAGTGGTGCATATACCCAGTATTTT.

The chain uses TRBV6-5 and TRBJ1-2, with D possibly matching TRBD1 (6 bases). V was trimmed by 6 bases and J by 8 bases, leaving 16 bases between them. CDR1 and CDR2 from the germline V gene are MNHEY and SVGAGI. This CDR3 has 13 residues. The CDR3 loop reads CASSQDSVSGYTF. CDR3 bases: TGTGCCAGCAGCCAGGACAGCGTGAGCGGCTACACCTTC.

To note about this clonotype: One end of the junction fails to match germline, which may point to a read error. The chain is built from TRBV11-2 and TRBJ2-5, with D perhaps TRBD2 (6 bases). CDR1 and CDR2 (germline): SGHAT, FQNNGV. This CDR3 contains 16 residues. CDR3: CASSHSPGGGKETQCF. The CDR3 DNA reads TGTGCCAGCAGCCATTCTCCTGGCGGAGGGAAAGAGACCCAGTGCTTC.

About this clonotype itself: Relative to the germline gene, one junction end is altered; a read error may explain this. This chain links TRBV29-1 with TRBJ2-1; 7 bases align to TRBD2. CDR1 SQVTM and CDR2 ANQGSEA come from the germline V gene. The CDR3 totals 14 residues. The CDR3 bases are TGCGGCGTTGTGTGGCTAGCGGTCTACAATGAGCAGTTCTTC. Protein product: CGVVWLAVYNEQFF.

V gene TRBV11-2 combines with J gene TRBJ2-2; 12 bases are a match to TRBD2. Germline trimming cut 5 bases from V and 5 bases from J; bases unmatched to any gene: 3. The CDR3 covers 15 residues. Germline assignment: CDR1 SGHAT and CDR2 FQNNGV. The CDR3: CASSPSGRVTGELFF. As DNA, the CDR3 is TGTGCCAGCAGCCCTAGCGGGAGGGTAACCGGGGAGCTGTTTTTT.

Notes on this clonotype: Compared with germline, one end of the junction differs, possibly owing to a read error. The chain couples TRBV5-4 to TRBJ2-5; D remains unclear. The CDR3 spans 13 residues. CDR1 SGHNT and CDR2 YYREEE come from the germline V gene (reference sequence). Here the CDR3 reads CASSLPRLETLYF. Written as DNA, the CDR3 is TGTGCCAGCAGCTTGCCGAGATTAGAGACCCTGTACTTC.

The J gene is TRBJ2-3, the V gene TRBV6-5, with a possible D match to TRBD1 (6 bases). V was pared by 5 bases and J by 6 bases, with 21 bases between. The germline CDR1 and CDR2 sequences are MNHEY and SVGAGI. The CDR3 totals 16 residues. CDR3 sequence (DNA): TGTGCCAGCAGTCTAGCTTCGGGACACCGGTCTGATACGCAGTATTTT. This translates into CASSLASGHRSDTQYF.

On this clonotype: The junction departs from germline at one end; a sequencing error may be responsible. The chain couples TRBV5-5 to TRBJ1-2; maybe TRBD1 (5 bases). This CDR3 has 16 residues. The germline gives CDR1 SGHKS, CDR2 YYEKEE (reference sequence). The CDR3 spells CAISLLVDKANYGYTF. The CDR3 nucleotides read TGTGCCATCAGCCTATTAGTGGACAAAGCTAACTATGGCTACACCTTC. The whole variable domain, filled in from reference TRBV5-5 and TRBJ1-2, reads DAGVTQSPTHLIKTRGQQVTLRCSPISGHKSVSWYQQVLGQGPQFIFQYYEKEERGRGNFPDRFSARQFPNYSSELNVNALLLGDSALYLCAISLLVDKANYGYTFGSGTRLTVV.

Note on this clonotype: Relative to the germline gene, one junction end is altered; a read error may explain this. The chain links TRBV7-8 to TRBJ1-4; the D is unclear. The CDR3 has 14 amino acids. Germline CDR1 SGHVS, CDR2 FQNEAQ. CDR3 region: CTSSLWRGNEKLFF. The CDR3 DNA follows: TGTACCAGCAGCTTATGGCGAGGAAATGAAAAACTGTTTTTT.

As for this clonotype: Possible read error: a much larger clone is one base away. The conserved final phenylalanine or tryptophan is absent from the CDR3, which likely points to a read error. The chain carries TRBV28 and TRBJ2-1; D uncertain. Germline lookup yields CDR1 MDHEN and CDR2 SYDVKM. There are 12 residues in the CDR3. The ends were cut back, 8 bases at V and 5 bases at J, with 10 bases in the middle. CDR3 coding DNA: TGTGCCAGCTCCCAGCTGAACAATGAGCAGTTCCTC. Translation: CASSQLNNEQFL.

To note about this clonotype: This may arise from a read error, as a much more abundant clone is one base away. This chain links TRBV5-4 with TRBJ2-1, with 9 bases fitting TRBD2. This CDR3 spans 15 amino acids. Germline lookup yields CDR1 SGHNT and CDR2 YYREEE (reference sequence). The DNA of the CDR3 is TGTGCCATCAGCTTACTAGCGGGCTCCTACAATGAGCAGTTCTTC. Translated, it gives CAISLLAGSYNEQFF.

As to this clonotype: One junction end disagrees with the germline gene, perhaps due to a read error. The chain joins TRBV11-2 to TRBJ2-7; 9 positions match TRBD1. From germline, CDR1 is SGHAT and CDR2 FQNNGV. This CDR3 comprises 14 residues. The CDR3 DNA sequence: TGTGCCGGCAGCTCTCAGACAGGGGGATACGAGCAGTACTTC. Amino acids: CAGSSQTGGYEQYF.

This clonotype appeared many times. The chain employs TRBV6-2 or TRBV6-3 and TRBJ2-5, with a weak D call TRBD2 (6 bases). This CDR3 is 16 amino acids long. Germline-derived CDR1 and CDR2 are MNHEY and SVGEGT. Trimming removed 5 bases from V and 3 bases from J, with 19 bases in between. The CDR3 here is CASSQSTAAGEETQYF. The CDR3 coding sequence is TGTGCCAGCAGTCAATCGACGGCAGCGGGCGAAGAGACCCAGTACTTC.